This entry lists 8 T cell receptor beta chains sequenced from one sample in a study of shared clonotypes between healthy human individuals. TCRdb keeps only in-frame clones here, not all; method: immunoSEQ multiplex PCR. The data hold 1,400,000 or so clones, with approximately 98.5% observed a single time. Sequenced sample: naive CD4+ T cells sorted from blood. Specified subset: CD45RA+ positively selected. Receptors originate from a man younger than 40 in good health.

The chain uses TRBV5-6 and TRBJ2-1, with no clear D. This CDR3 contains 14 residues. The germline V gene encodes CDR1 SGHDT and CDR2 YYEEEE. The germline V and J ends were trimmed by 6 bases and 4 bases, with 14 bases remaining between them. The CDR3 DNA is TGTGCCAGCATAAGGGCCCGACTTTACAATGAGCAGTTCTTC. Translating gives CASIRARLYNEQFF. Using reference TRBV5-6 and TRBJ2-1 for the parts outside the CDR3, the full variable domain is DAGVTQSPTHLIKTRGQQVTLRCSPKSGHDTVSWYQQALGQGPQFIFQYYEEEERQRGNFPDRFSGHQFPNYSSELNVNALLLGDSALYLCASIRARLYNEQFFGPGTRLTVL.

J is TRBJ2-1 and V is TRBV14, with 8 bases identical to TRBD2. V gave up 1 base and J gave up 9 bases; unmatched junction bases: 8. Germline CDR1 is SGHDN and CDR2 is FVKESK. There are 15 residues in the CDR3. CDR3 sequence reads: CASSQAVSRGGEQFF. The CDR3 DNA is TGTGCCAGCAGCCAAGCCGTCTCCCGGGGGGGTGAGCAGTTCTTC.

This clone was picked up one time. The chain recombines TRBV19 with TRBJ1-2; TRBD1 might be the D (5 bases). Trimming stripped 8 bases from V and 3 bases from J, with 16 bases between. There are 14 residues in the CDR3. Germline V gives CDR1 LNHDA, CDR2 SQIVND (reference sequence). CDR3 protein: CASLPAGTYYGYTF. The CDR3 coding sequence is TGTGCCAGTCTCCCGGCAGGGACTTACTATGGCTACACCTTC.

As to this clone: The same CDR3 also results from other DNA sequences found in this sample. This chain joins TRBV6-5 and TRBJ1-1, with D hard to call. Germline assignment: CDR1 MNHEY and CDR2 SVGAGI. This CDR3 has 11 amino acids. V gave up 5 bases and J gave up 1 base, with 2 bases separating them. The CDR3 DNA reads TGTGCCAGCAGTAGGAACACTGAAGCTTTCTTT. This sequence encodes CASSRNTEAFF.

The V call is TRBV5-6, the J call TRBJ1-1; no firm D call. Trimming shortened V by 0 bases and J by 8 bases, and 8 bases separated the two germline ends. Germline lookup yields CDR1 SGHDT and CDR2 YYEEEE. The CDR3 totals 12 residues. The CDR3 nucleotides are TGTGCCAGCAGCTTGGACCCAGAGGAAGCTTTCTTT. Protein: CASSLDPEEAFF.

This chain links TRBV19 with TRBJ2-6, with a possible D match to TRBD1 (6 bases). CDR3 length equals 16 residues. The V and J ends lost 3 bases and 2 bases respectively, with 11 bases between them. Germline CDR1 and CDR2: LNHDA and SQIVND (reference sequence). The CDR3 coding sequence is TGTGCCAGTAGTATGGAAGAGGGGGCTGGGGCCAACGTCCTGACTTTC. The encoded protein is CASSMEEGAGANVLTF.

This clone was picked up a small number of times. The rearrangement links TRBV18 to TRBJ2-3; D may be TRBD1 (6 bases). CDR3 size: 15 residues. Germline assignment: CDR1 KGHSH and CDR2 LQKENI. Trimming cost V 5 bases and J 0 bases, with 12 bases left between them. The CDR3 protein is CASSIGGTSTDTQYF. CDR3 bases: TGTGCCAGCTCAATAGGGGGAACTAGCACAGATACGCAGTATTTT.

The V and J genes are TRBV19 and TRBJ2-3; 7 bases are shared with TRBD1. With V trimmed by 6 bases and J by 0 bases, 6 bases remained unmatched. From germline, CDR1 is LNHDA and CDR2 SQIVND (reference sequence). The length of the CDR3 is 15 residues. The CDR3 nucleotides read TGTGCCAGTAGCTTTCTGGGACAGAGCACAGATACGCAGTATTTT. Its translation is CASSFLGQSTDTQYF. The full variable domain, in which reference TRBV19 and TRBJ2-3 provide the parts outside the CDR3, is DGGITQSPKYLFRKEGQNVTLSCEQNLNHDAMYWYRQDPGQGLRLIYYSQIVNDFQKGDIAEGYSVSREKKESFPLTVTSAQKNPTAFYLCASSFLGQSTDTQYFGPGTRLTVL.